The 17 T cell receptor beta chains listed next were all sequenced from one sample in a study of blood T cells in healthy people across ages. Alongside a J-beta primer mix, a sample-barcoded 5' primer served in a second PCR lasting about 7 to 11 cycles. TCRdb analysed the 5' RACE reads with MiXCR anew, one entry per CDR3 protein. Of fewer than 900,000 distinct CDR3 sequences in the sample, more than 40% were seen once. The specimen sequenced was blood. Source of these receptors: a woman aged 55-75 years in good health.

The chain employs TRBV6-2 or TRBV6-3 and TRBJ2-5; tentatively, D is TRBD1 or TRBD2 (5 bases each). The CDR3 has 15 residues. Trimming removed 0 bases at V and 2 bases at J, with 10 bases between. Germline assignment: CDR1 MNHEY and CDR2 SVGEGT. The CDR3 loop reads CASSYSEGQQETQYF. Written as DNA, the CDR3 is TGTGCCAGCAGTTACTCCGAGGGGCAGCAAGAGACCCAGTACTTC.

The chain is built from TRBV20-1 and TRBJ2-1; no firm D call. Germline V lookup: CDR1 DFQATT, CDR2 SNEGSKA (reference sequence). The length of the CDR3 is 13 residues. The CDR3 DNA follows: TGCAGCCTAACTGTTATTTCCTACAATGAGCAGTTCTTC. Its translation: CSLTVISYNEQFF.

This clonotype was found a few times. V usage is TRBV28 and J usage is TRBJ2-3, with D perhaps given as TRBD1 or TRBD2 (6 bases each). The CDR3 totals 17 residues. V was clipped by 10 bases and J by 2 bases, with 25 bases between them. Germline V gives CDR1 MDHEN, CDR2 SYDVKM. DNA for the CDR3: TGTGCCACCTCCGGCCCCTTAGGGGGGACACACACAGATACGCAGTATTTT. This sequence encodes CATSGPLGGTHTDTQYF.

There are a few counts of this clonotype. This chain uses TRBV20-1 with TRBJ2-3; TRBD2 matches at 9 bases. The CDR3 runs 15 residues. CDR1 DFQATT and CDR2 SNEGSKA come from the germline V gene (reference sequence). The V segment lost 0 bases and the J segment 5 bases; nucleotides outside the gene matches: 6. CDR3 residues: CSARDGGRGIDTQYF. The CDR3 coding sequence is TGCAGTGCTAGAGATGGCGGGAGGGGAATAGATACGCAGTATTTT.

The chain employs TRBV9 and TRBJ2-3; 13 bases line up with TRBD2. Germline V gene data show CDR1 as SGDLS and CDR2 as YYNGEE. V lost 4 bases, J lost 4 bases, and 12 bases stayed unmatched. The CDR3 totals 18 residues. The CDR3 DNA reads TGTGCCAGCAGCCCTACTAGCGGGAGGGCCGGTGGCGCAGATACGCAGTATTTT. Translated, it gives CASSPTSGRAGGADTQYF.

The chain has TRBV7-9 and TRBJ2-5; tentative D call: TRBD2 (5 bases). The CDR3 spans 12 residues. The V gene lost 3 bases and the J gene lost 9 bases, with 11 bases spanning the gap. Looked up from germline, CDR1 is SEHNR and CDR2 is FQNEAQ (reference sequence). The CDR3 region is CASSLVIGAQYF. The CDR3 nucleotides read TGTGCCAGCAGCTTGGTCATCGGGGCCCAGTACTTC.

This clonotype occurred many times. The gene calls are TRBV2 and TRBJ1-6; D gene unclear. Per the germline V gene, CDR1 is SNHLY and CDR2 is FYNNEI. V was cut by 2 bases and J by 7 bases, with 9 bases left in between. This CDR3 is 14 amino acids long. CDR3 region: CASSESRANSPLHF. The CDR3 DNA reads TGTGCCAGCAGTGAATCTAGAGCGAATTCACCCCTCCACTTT.

The chain recombines TRBV5-1 with TRBJ2-1; D not certain. The DNA end favors TRBJ2-7, so the J call may be wrong. The germline CDR1 and CDR2 sequences are SGHRS and YFSETQ. This CDR3 contains 16 residues. The CDR3: CASSLGSARVWNEQYF. For the CDR3, the DNA is TGCGCCAGCAGCTTGGGAAGCGCAAGGGTCTGGAATGAGCAGTACTTC.

The genes are TRBV11-2 and TRBJ2-7, with D perhaps being TRBD1 or TRBD2 (7 bases each). The J call may be incorrect, as the DNA end agrees better with TRBJ2-5. CDR3 length: 16 amino acids. The germline V gene encodes CDR1 SGHAT and CDR2 FQNNGV. The DNA of the CDR3 is TGTGCCAGCAGCTTAAGGGAGGGCAGGGGGGAAGAGACCCAGTACTTC. The encoded protein is CASSLREGRGEETQYF.

The genes are TRBV12-3 or TRBV12-4 and TRBJ2-1, with 9 bases lining up with TRBD2. CDR3 length: 15 residues. The junction had 12 bases not matched to a gene; V was cut back by 3 bases and J by 12 bases. CDR3 coding DNA: TGTGCCAGCAGTTTTGTGGTAGCGGGAGAGAGCGCGCAGTTCTTC. Protein sequence: CASSFVVAGESAQFF.

This clonotype has ten or more counts. The chain employs TRBV29-1 and TRBJ2-3, with 8 bases matching TRBD1. The trim removed 1 base at V and 0 bases at J, leaving 0 bases unmatched. Germline CDR1 SQVTM, CDR2 ANQGSEA. The CDR3 loop spans 14 amino acids. As DNA, the CDR3 is TGCAGCGTTGAAGGACAGGGGAGCACAGATACGCAGTATTTT. Translated, it gives CSVEGQGSTDTQYF.

The chain combines TRBV20-1 with TRBJ2-7; 14 positions agree with TRBD2. This CDR3 comprises 20 residues. The junction had 26 bases not matched to a gene; V was cut back by 6 bases and J by 7 bases. The V gene's germline CDR1 is DFQATT and CDR2 SNEGSKA (reference sequence). The CDR3 protein is CSAIPSAGTSGSATYNEQYF. DNA for the CDR3: TGCAGTGCGATCCCGTCGGCCGGGACTAGCGGGAGCGCTACCTACAATGAGCAGTACTTC.

This clonotype was seen more than once but under ten times. The gene calls are TRBV29-1 and TRBJ2-1; 8 positions agree with TRBD2. After removal of 7 bases from V and 6 bases from J, the junction contained 14 bases not matched to a gene. Looked up from germline, CDR1 is SQVTM and CDR2 is ANQGSEA. CDR3 length equals 15 residues. The DNA for the CDR3 is TGCAGCGGTGAGGGGGTGGGACTAGAGGTCAATGAGCAGTTCTTC. Its translation: CSGEGVGLEVNEQFF.

The rearrangement links TRBV12-3 or TRBV12-4 to TRBJ1-2, with a possible D match to TRBD1 (5 bases). V lost 5 bases, J lost 7 bases, and 20 bases lay in between. The CDR3 covers 15 residues. In nucleotides, the CDR3 is TGTGCCAGCAGTCGTCCCGGGACGGACGTGCGTGGCTACACCTTC. It codes for CASSRPGTDVRGYTF.

This clonotype was found once. A junction boundary mismatches the germline segment, possibly from a read error. The chain has TRBV27 and TRBJ2-5; TRBD2 matches at 10 bases. The germline V gene encodes CDR1 MNHEY and CDR2 SMNVEV (reference sequence). The CDR3 covers 19 residues. DNA for the CDR3: TGTACCAGCAATCTTGTAATCGGGCTAGCGGGAGTTGGAAATGAGACCCAGTACTTC. It codes for CTSNLVIGLAGVGNETQYF.

This clonotype has a count of ten or more. This rearrangement joins TRBV5-6 to TRBJ2-7, with D hard to call. The CDR3 sequence is 12 residues long. The germline gives CDR1 SGHDT, CDR2 YYEEEE. Trimming took off 0 bases at V and 4 bases at J, with 5 bases between the two ends. The chain's CDR3 is CASSLELYEQYF. The CDR3 bases are TGTGCCAGCAGCTTGGAGCTATACGAGCAGTACTTC.

The CDR3 protein is CASSLDSRRGNMAYF. The CDR3 DNA reads as TGTGCCAGCAGCTTAGACTCGCGACGGGGGAACATGGCGTACTTC. The chain uses TRBV7-2 and TRBJ2-4; possible D gene TRBD2, 6 bases. The germline V and J ends were trimmed by 1 base and 15 bases, with 22 bases remaining between them. Looked up from germline, CDR1 is SGHTA and CDR2 is FQGNSA. The CDR3 has 15 residues. Variable domain in full (rest from reference TRBV7-2 and TRBJ2-4): GAGVSQSPSNKVTEKGKDVELRCDPISGHTALYWYRQSLGQGLEFLIYFQGNSAPDKSGLPSDRFSAERTGGSVSTLTIQRTQQEDSAVYLCASSLDSRRGNMAYFGAGTRLSVL.